This entry features one T cell receptor beta chain sequence. Trimming took off 0 bases at V and 3 bases at J, with 9 bases between the two ends. The CDR3 sequence is 14 residues long. The germline CDR1 and CDR2 sequences are LGHDT and YNNKEL (reference sequence). This entry is derived from a study of blood T cell repertoires in COVID-19. Study at large: T cells, B-cell-depleted T cells, or PBMCs supplied cDNA or gDNA.

In the original workflow: Estimates of nucleated cell counts were drawn from the amplification of reference gene primers. Only in-frame clones appear in the TCRdb table, and some are missing; sequencing was by immunoSEQ multiplex PCR. V and J calls and clone size come straight from that table; D and trimming were deduced from the DNA. This sample has about 160,000 clones; around 80% occur once, and the top ten carry around 10%. The source material was peripheral blood. This TCR was sampled from a woman older than 75 with active or convalescent COVID-19. This chain uses TRBV3-1 (or the pseudogene TRBV3-2) with TRBJ2-7; D call uncertain. CDR3 nucleotides: TGTGCCAGCAGCCAAGATGGGCTACTCTACGAGCAGTACTTC. Protein sequence: CASSQDGLLYEQYF.